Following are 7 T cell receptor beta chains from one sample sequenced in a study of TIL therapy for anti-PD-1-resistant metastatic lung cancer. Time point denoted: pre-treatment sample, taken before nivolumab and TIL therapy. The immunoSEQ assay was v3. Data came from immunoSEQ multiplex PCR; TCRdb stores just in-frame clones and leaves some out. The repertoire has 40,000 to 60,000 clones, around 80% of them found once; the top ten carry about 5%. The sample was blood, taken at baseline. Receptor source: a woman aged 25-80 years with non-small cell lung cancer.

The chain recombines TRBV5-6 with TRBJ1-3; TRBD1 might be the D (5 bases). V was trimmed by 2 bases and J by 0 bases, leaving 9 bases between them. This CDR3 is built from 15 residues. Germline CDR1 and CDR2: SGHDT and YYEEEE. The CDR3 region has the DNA TGTGCCAGCAGCTTCCAGGGAAGCTCTGGAAACACCATATATTTT. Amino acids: CASSFQGSSGNTIYF.

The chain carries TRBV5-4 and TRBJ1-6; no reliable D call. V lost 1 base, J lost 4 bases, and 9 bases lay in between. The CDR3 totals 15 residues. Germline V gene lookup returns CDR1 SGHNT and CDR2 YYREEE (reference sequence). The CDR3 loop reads CASSLIGVYNSPLHF. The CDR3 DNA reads TGTGCCAGCAGCTTGATTGGGGTTTATAATTCACCCCTCCACTTT.

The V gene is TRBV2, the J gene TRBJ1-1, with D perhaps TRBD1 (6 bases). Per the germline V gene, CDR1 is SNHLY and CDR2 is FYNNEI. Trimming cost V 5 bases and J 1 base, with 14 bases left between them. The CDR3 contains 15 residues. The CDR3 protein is CASSKGGRRNTEAFF. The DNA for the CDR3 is TGTGCCAGCAGTAAGGGGGGCCGTAGGAACACTGAAGCTTTCTTT.

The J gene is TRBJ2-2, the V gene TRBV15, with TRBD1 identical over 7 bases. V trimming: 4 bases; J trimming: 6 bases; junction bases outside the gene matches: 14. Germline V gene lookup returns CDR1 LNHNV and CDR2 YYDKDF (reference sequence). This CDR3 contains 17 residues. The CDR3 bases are TGTGCCACCAGCACCCTCGTAGGGCAGGGGGTCCCCGGGGAGCTGTTTTTT. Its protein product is CATSTLVGQGVPGELFF. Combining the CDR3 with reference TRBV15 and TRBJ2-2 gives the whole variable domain DAMVIQNPRYQVTQFGKPVTLSCSQTLNHNVMYWYQQKSSQAPKLLFHYYDKDFNNEADTPDNFQSRRPNTSFCFLDIRSPGLGDTAMYLCATSTLVGQGVPGELFFGEGSRLTVL.

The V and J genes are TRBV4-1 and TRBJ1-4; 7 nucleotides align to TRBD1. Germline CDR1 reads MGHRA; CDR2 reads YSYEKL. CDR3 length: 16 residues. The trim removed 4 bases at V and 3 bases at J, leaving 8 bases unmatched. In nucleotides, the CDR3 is TGCGCCAGCAGCCGAGCACAGGGGCTCCCTAATGAAAAACTGTTTTTT. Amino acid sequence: CASSRAQGLPNEKLFF.

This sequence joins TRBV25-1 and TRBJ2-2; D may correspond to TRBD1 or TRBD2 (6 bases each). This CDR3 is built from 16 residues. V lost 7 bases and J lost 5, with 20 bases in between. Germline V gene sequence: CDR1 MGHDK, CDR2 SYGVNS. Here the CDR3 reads CASTHWGAGETGELFF. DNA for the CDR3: TGTGCCAGCACCCACTGGGGGGCAGGGGAAACCGGGGAGCTGTTTTTT.

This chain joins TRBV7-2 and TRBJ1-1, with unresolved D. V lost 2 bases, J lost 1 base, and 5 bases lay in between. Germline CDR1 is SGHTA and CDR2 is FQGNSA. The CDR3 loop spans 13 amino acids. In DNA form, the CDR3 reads TGTGCCAGCAGCTTAACTGAGAACACTGAAGCTTTCTTT. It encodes CASSLTENTEAFF.